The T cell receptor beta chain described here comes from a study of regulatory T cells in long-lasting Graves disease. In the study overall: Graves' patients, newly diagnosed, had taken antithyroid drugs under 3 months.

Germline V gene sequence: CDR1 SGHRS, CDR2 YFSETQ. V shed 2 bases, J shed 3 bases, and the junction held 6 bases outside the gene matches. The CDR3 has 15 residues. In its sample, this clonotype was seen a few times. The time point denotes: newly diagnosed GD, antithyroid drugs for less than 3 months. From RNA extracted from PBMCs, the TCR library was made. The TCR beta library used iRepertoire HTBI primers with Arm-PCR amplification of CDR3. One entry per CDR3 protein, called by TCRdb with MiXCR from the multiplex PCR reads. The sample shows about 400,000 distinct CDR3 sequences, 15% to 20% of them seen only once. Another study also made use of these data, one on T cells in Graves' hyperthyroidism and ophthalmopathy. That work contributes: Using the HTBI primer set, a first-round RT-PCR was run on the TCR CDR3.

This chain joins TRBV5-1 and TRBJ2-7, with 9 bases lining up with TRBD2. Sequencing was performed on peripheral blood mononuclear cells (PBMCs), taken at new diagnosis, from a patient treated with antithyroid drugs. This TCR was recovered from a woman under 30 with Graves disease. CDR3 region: CASSFQTSGNYEQYF. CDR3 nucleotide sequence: TGCGCCAGCAGCTTCCAGACTAGCGGAAACTACGAGCAGTACTTC. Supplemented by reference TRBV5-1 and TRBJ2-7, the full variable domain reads KAGVTQTPRYLIKTRGQQVTLSCSPISGHRSVSWYQQTPGQGLQFLFEYFSETQRNKGNFPGRFSGRQFSNSRSEMNVSTLELGDSALYLCASSFQTSGNYEQYFGPGTRLTVT.